This TCR beta chain was documented in a study of blood T cell repertoires in COVID-19. CDR3 length: 16 amino acids. Germline lookup yields CDR1 MNHEY and CDR2 SVGAGI. V lost 0 bases to trimming and J lost 5 bases, with 15 bases between them. The authors' processing: Cell counts per sample came from amplifying reference gene primers. Data came from immunoSEQ multiplex PCR; TCRdb stores just in-frame clones and leaves some out. V and J calls and clone size come straight from that table; D and trimming were deduced from the DNA. The repertoire consists of about 140,000 clones, with 77% occurring once and the leading ten covering roughly 9%.

Sequencing used peripheral blood. The chain couples TRBV6-5 to TRBJ2-3, with D possibly TRBD2 on 5 matching bases. The sequence came from a woman aged 50 to 65 with active or convalescent COVID-19. CDR3 sequence: CASSYSNMGGGDTQYF. Here the CDR3 DNA reads TGTGCCAGCAGTTACTCGAATATGGGTGGAGGAGATACGCAGTATTTT.